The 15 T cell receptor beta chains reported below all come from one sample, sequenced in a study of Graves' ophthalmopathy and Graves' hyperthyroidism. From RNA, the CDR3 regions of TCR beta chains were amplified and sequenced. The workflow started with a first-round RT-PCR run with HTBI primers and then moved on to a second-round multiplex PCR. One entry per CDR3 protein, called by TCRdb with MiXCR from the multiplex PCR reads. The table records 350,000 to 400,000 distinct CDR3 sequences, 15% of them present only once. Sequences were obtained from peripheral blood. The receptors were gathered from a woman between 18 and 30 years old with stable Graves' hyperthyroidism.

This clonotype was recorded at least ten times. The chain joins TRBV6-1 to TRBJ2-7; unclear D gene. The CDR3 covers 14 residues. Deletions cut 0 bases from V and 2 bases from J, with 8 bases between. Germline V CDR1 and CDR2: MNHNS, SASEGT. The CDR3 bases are TGTGCCAGCAGTGAAGCGGTGGGCACCTACGAGCAGTACTTC. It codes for CASSEAVGTYEQYF.

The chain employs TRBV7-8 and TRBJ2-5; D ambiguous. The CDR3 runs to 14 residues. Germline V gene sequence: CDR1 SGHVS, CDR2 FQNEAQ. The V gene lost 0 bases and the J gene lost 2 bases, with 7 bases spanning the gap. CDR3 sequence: CASSLATTQETQYF. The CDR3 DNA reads TGTGCCAGCAGCTTAGCCACTACACAAGAGACCCAGTACTTC.

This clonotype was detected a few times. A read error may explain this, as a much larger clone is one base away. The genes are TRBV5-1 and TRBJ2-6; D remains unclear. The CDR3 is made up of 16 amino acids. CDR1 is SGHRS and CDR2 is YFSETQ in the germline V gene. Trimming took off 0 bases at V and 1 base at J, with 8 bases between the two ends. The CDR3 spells CASSLGAGSGANVLTF. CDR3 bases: TGCGCCAGCAGCTTGGGAGCTGGGTCTGGGGCCAACGTCCTGACTTTC.

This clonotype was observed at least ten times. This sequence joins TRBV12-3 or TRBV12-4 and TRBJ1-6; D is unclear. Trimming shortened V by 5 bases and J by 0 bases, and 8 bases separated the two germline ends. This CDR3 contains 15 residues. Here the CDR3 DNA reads TGTGCCAGCAGTCCCTTAAGCTCCTATAATTCACCCCTCCACTTT. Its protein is CASSPLSSYNSPLHF.

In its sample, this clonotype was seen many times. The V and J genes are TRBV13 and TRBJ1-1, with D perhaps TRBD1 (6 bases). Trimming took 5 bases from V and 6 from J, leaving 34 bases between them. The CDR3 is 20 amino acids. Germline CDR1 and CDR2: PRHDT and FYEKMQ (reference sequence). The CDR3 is CASSDPDRMSLNRIEAEAFF. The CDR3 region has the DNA TGTGCCAGCAGCGATCCCGACAGGATGAGTTTAAACAGGATCGAGGCTGAAGCTTTCTTT.

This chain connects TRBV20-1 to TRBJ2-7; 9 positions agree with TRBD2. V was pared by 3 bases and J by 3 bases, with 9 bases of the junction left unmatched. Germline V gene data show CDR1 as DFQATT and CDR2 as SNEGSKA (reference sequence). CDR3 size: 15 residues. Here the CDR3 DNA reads TGCAGTGCTAGCTTAGCGGGAGTGTCGGGCTACGAGCAGTACTTC. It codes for CSASLAGVSGYEQYF.

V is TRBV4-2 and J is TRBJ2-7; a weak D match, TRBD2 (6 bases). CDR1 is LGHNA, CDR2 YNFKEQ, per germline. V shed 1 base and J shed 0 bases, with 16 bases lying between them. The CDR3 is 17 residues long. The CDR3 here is CASSQVEAGPYSYEQYF. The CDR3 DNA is TGTGCCAGCAGCCAAGTTGAGGCGGGACCTTACTCCTACGAGCAGTACTTC.

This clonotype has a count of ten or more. CDR3 amino acids: CASSIGPREVETQYF. CDR3 bases: TGTGCCAGTAGTATAGGACCGCGGGAGGTAGAGACCCAGTACTTC. The genes are TRBV19 and TRBJ2-5; 8 bases are shared with TRBD2. The CDR3 sequence is 15 residues long. V shed 1 base and J 4 bases; nucleotides not matched to a gene: 5. Germline V gives CDR1 LNHDA, CDR2 SQIVND (reference sequence).

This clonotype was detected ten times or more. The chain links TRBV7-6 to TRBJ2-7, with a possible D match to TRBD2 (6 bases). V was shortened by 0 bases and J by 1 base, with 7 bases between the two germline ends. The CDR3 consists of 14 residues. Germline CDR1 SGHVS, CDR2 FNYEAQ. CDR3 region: CASSLAAGSYEQYF. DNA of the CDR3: TGTGCCAGCAGCTTAGCGGCGGGGTCCTACGAGCAGTACTTC.

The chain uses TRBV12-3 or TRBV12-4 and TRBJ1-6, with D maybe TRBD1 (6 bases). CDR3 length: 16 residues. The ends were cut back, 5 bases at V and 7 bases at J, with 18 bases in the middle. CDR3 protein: CASSLGQPETNSPLHF. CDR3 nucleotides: TGTGCCAGCAGTCTAGGACAGCCCGAAACGAATTCACCCCTCCACTTT.

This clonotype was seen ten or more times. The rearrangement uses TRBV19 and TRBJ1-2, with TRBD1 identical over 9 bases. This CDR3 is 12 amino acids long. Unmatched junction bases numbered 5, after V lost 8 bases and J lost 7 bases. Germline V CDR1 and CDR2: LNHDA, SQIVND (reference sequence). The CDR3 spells CASSGTGFGYTF. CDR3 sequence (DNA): TGTGCCAGTTCTGGGACAGGGTTTGGCTACACCTTC.

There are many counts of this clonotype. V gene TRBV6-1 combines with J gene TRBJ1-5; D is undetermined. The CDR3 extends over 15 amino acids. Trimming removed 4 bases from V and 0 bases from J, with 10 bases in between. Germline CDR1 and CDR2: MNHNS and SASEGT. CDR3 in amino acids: CASSGLHFSNQPQHF. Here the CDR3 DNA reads TGTGCCAGCAGTGGATTACATTTTAGCAATCAGCCCCAGCATTTT.

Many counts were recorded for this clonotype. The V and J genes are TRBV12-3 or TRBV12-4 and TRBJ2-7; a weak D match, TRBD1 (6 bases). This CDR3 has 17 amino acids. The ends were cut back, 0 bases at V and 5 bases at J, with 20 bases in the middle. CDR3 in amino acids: CASSLAPSRGYSDEQYF. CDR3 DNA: TGTGCCAGCAGTTTAGCCCCGAGCAGGGGATACTCGGACGAGCAGTACTTC.

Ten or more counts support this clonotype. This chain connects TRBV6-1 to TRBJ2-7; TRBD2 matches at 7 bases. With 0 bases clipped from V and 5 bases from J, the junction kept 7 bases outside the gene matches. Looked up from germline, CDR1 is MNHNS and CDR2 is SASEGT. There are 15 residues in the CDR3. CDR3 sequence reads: CASSEAHRGGNEQYF. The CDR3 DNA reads TGTGCCAGCAGTGAAGCCCACCGGGGAGGGAACGAGCAGTACTTC.

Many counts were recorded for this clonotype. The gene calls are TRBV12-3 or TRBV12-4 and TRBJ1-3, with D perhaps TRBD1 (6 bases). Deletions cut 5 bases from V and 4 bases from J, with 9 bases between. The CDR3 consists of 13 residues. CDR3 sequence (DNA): TGTGCCAGCAGTCAGGGGTTCGGAAACACCATATATTTT. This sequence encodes CASSQGFGNTIYF.